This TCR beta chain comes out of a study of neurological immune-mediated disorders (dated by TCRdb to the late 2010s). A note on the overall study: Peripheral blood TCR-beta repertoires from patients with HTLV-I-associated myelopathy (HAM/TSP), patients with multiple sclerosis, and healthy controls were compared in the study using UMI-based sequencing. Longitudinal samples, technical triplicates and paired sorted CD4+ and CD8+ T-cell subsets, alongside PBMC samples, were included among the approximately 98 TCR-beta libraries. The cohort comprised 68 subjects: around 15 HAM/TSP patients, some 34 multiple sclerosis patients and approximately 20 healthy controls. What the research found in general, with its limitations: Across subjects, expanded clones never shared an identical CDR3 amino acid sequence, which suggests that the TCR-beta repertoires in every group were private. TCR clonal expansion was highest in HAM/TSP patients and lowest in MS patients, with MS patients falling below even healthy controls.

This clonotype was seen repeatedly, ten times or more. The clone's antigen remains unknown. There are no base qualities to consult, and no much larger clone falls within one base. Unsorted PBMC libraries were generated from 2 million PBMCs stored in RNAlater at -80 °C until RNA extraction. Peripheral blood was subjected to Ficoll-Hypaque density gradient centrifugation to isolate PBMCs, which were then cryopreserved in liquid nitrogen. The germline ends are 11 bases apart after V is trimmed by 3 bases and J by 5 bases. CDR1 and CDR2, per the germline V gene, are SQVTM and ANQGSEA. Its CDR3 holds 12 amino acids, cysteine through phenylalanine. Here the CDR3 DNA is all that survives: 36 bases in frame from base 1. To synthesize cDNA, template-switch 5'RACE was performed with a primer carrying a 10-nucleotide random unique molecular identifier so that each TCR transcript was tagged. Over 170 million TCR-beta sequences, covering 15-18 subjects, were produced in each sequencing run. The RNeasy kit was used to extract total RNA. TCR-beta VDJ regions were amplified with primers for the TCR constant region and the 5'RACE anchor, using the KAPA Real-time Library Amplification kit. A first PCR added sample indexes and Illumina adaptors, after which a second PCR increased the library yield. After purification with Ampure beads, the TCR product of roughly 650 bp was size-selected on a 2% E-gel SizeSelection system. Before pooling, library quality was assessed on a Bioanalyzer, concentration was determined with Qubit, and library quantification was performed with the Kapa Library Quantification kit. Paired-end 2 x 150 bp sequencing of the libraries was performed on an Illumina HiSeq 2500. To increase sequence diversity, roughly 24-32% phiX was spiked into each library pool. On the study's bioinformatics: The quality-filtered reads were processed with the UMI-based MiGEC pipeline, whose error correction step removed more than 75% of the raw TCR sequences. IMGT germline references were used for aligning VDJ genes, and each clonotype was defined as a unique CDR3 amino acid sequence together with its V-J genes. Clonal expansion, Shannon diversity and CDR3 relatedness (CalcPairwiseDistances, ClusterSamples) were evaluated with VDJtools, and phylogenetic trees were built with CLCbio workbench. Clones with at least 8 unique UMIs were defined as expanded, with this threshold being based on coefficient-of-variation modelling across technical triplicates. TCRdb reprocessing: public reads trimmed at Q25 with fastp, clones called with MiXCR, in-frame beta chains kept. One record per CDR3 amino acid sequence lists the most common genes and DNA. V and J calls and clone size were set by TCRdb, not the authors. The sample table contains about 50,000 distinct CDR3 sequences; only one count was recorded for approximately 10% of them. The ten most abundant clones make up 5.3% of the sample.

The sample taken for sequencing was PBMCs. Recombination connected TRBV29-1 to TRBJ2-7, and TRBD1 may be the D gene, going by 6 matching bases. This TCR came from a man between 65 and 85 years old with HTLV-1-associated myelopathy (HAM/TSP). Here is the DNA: TGCAGCGTTGACGGCAGGGGAAACGAGCAGTACTTC. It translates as CSVDGRGNEQYF.